The 30 T cell receptor beta chains listed next were all sequenced from one sample in a study of cytomegalovirus exposure and HLA in healthy donors. Both 60 Vbeta primers and 13 Jbeta primers went into the PCR. Produced via immunoSEQ multiplex PCR; TCRdb's table is partial and in-frame only. The data hold about 140,000 clones, with about two thirds observed a single time. The sample comprised PBMCs. The receptors come from a man in his forties or fifties in good health and CMV-seropositive.

This chain joins TRBV5-8 and TRBJ1-5; 7 bases map to TRBD1. This CDR3 comprises 14 residues. Germline-derived CDR1 and CDR2 are SGHTS and YDEGEE. J lost 4 bases, V lost 1 base, and 2 bases had no gene match. The CDR3 DNA reads TGTGCCAGCAGCTTGTGGGGACAGAATCAGCCCCAGCATTTT. Amino acids: CASSLWGQNQPQHF.

The chain combines TRBV19 with TRBJ2-7, with D unclear. V lost 9 bases and J 0 bases, leaving 12 bases between the germline ends. The CDR3 is made up of 13 amino acids. Germline V CDR1 and CDR2: LNHDA, SQIVND (reference sequence). CDR3: CASFQVNSYEQYF. In nucleotides, the CDR3 is TGTGCCAGCTTCCAGGTGAACTCCTACGAGCAGTACTTC.

The chain's CDR3 is CATRKGRGGYGYTF. The CDR3 DNA reads as TGTGCCACCAGAAAAGGGAGAGGTGGCTATGGCTACACCTTC. This chain uses TRBV15 with TRBJ1-2; D gene unclear. V was shortened by 6 bases and J by 4 bases, with 15 bases between the two germline ends. The CDR3 runs to 14 residues. Looked up from germline, CDR1 is LNHNV and CDR2 is YYDKDF (reference sequence).

The chain links TRBV28 to TRBJ2-3; 8 nucleotides line up with TRBD2. Germline V CDR1 and CDR2: MDHEN, SYDVKM. V lost 8 bases, J lost 5 bases, and 36 bases stayed unmatched. This CDR3 has 23 amino acids. DNA of the CDR3: TGTGCCAGCCCCCCGCTGCCCTCCACCTCTAGCGGGCCCGGTGGGAGGTTAGAAGATACGCAGTATTTT. Translation gives CASPPLPSTSSGPGGRLEDTQYF. Filled out from reference TRBV28 and TRBJ2-3, the complete variable domain reads DVKVTQSSRYLVKRTGEKVFLECVQDMDHENMFWYRQDPGLGLRLIYFSYDVKMKEKGDIPEGYSVSREKKERFSLILESASTNQTSMYLCASPPLPSTSSGPGGRLEDTQYFGPGTRLTVL.

This chain connects TRBV4-1 to TRBJ1-2; a possible D gene is TRBD1 (6 bases). Trimming pared 2 bases from V and 8 bases from J, leaving 18 bases between. Looked up from germline, CDR1 is MGHRA and CDR2 is YSYEKL. The CDR3 sequence is 15 residues long. The CDR3, as DNA: TGCGCCAGCAGCCAAACCAGGGGCCACGGGCGGGGCTACACCTTC. It specifies CASSQTRGHGRGYTF.

The rearrangement links TRBV27 to TRBJ1-4; D call uncertain. The germline V gene encodes CDR1 MNHEY and CDR2 SMNVEV (reference sequence). There are 17 residues in the CDR3. Trimming stripped 3 bases from V and 0 bases from J, with 14 bases between. CDR3 DNA: TGTGCCAGCAGTTTCTATCGACAACCCACAACTAATGAAAAACTGTTTTTT. It translates to CASSFYRQPTTNEKLFF. Full variable domain (rest looked up from reference TRBV27 and TRBJ1-4): EAQVTQNPRYLITVTGKKLTVTCSQNMNHEYMSWYRQDPGLGLRQIYYSMNVEVTDKGDVPEGYKVSRKEKRNFPLILESPSPNQTSLYFCASSFYRQPTTNEKLFFGSGTQLSVL.

This clone came up a few times. The chain couples TRBV7-9 to TRBJ2-1; TRBD2 matches 8 bases. Losses at the gene ends were 9 bases for V and 4 bases for J; bases not matched to a gene: 8. There are 14 residues in the CDR3. Germline-derived CDR1 and CDR2 are SEHNR and FQNEAQ (reference sequence). In DNA form, the CDR3 reads TGTGCCAGTCACGGGGGGGCCCTTTACAATGAGCAGTTCTTC. It is translated as CASHGGALYNEQFF.

The chain joins TRBV11-3 to TRBJ1-2; TRBD1 matches 7 bases. This CDR3 is 13 amino acids long. Germline loops: CDR1 SGHNT, CDR2 YENEEA. V trimming: 10 bases; J trimming: 4 bases; junction bases outside the gene matches: 9. The CDR3 is CAISPRTGYGYTF. Here the CDR3 DNA reads TGTGCCATCTCGCCCAGGACAGGCTATGGCTACACCTTC.

The chain recombines TRBV6-6 with TRBJ2-4, with a tentative D call TRBD1 (5 bases). The CDR3 has 12 residues. Germline assignment: CDR1 MNHNY and CDR2 SVGAGI (reference sequence). V dropped 5 bases and J dropped 14 bases, with 16 bases sitting between them. CDR3 loop: CASSTTGRFKYF. The CDR3 DNA sequence: TGTGCCAGCAGTACTACAGGACGATTCAAGTACTTC.

With regard to this clone: Additional DNA sequences in this sample encode the identical CDR3. CDR3 loop: CASSLARETQYF. CDR3 nucleotides: TGCGCCAGCAGCTTGGCCAGGGAGACCCAGTACTTC. The chain is built from TRBV5-1 and TRBJ2-5, with no clear D. V was pared by 0 bases and J by 5 bases, with 5 bases between. CDR1 and CDR2 from the germline V gene are SGHRS and YFSETQ. This CDR3 has 12 amino acids.

This rearrangement joins TRBV7-2 to TRBJ1-1; D may be TRBD1 (6 bases). This CDR3 has 15 residues. Germline CDR1 reads SGHTA; CDR2 reads FQGNSA. V dropped 5 bases and J dropped 1 base, with 14 bases sitting between them. This CDR3 reads CASSPTGQTNTEAFF. Here the CDR3 DNA reads TGTGCCAGCAGCCCGACGGGACAAACGAACACTGAAGCTTTCTTT.

The rearrangement uses TRBV10-2 and TRBJ2-1, with 9 positions matching TRBD2. The CDR3 has 16 amino acids. CDR1 and CDR2 (germline): WSHSY, SAAADI. Unmatched junction bases numbered 5, after V lost 4 bases and J lost 1 base. The CDR3 coding sequence is TGCGCCAGCAGTGGGGCTAGCGGGGCTTCCTACAATGAGCAGTTCTTC. This sequence encodes CASSGASGASYNEQFF.

The chain couples TRBV5-4 to TRBJ2-2; perhaps TRBD2 as D (7 bases). V lost 4 bases and J 6 bases, leaving 16 bases between the germline ends. Germline assignment: CDR1 SGHNT and CDR2 YYREEE (reference sequence). This CDR3 contains 15 residues. CDR3 DNA sequence: TGTGCCAGCAGCGGGGGGGGACATAGCGCCGGGGAGCTGTTTTTT. Protein: CASSGGGHSAGELFF.

In this sample, this clone turned up a few times. This rearrangement joins TRBV5-6 to TRBJ1-5, with TRBD1 as a possible D gene (5 bases). V lost 4 bases to trimming and J lost 7 bases, with 15 bases between them. CDR1 is SGHDT, CDR2 YYEEEE, per germline. CDR3 length: 14 amino acids. Here the CDR3 DNA reads TGTGCCAGCAGCCGCAAAACAGGTCTGCAGCCCCAGCATTTT. The encoded protein is CASSRKTGLQPQHF.

The CDR3 DNA sequence: TGTGCCAGCAGCTTGGGACAGCCGAACACTGAAGCTTTCTTT. Protein sequence: CASSLGQPNTEAFF. This chain links TRBV7-2 with TRBJ1-1, with 7 nucleotides matching TRBD1. The CDR3 is made up of 14 amino acids. V gave up 3 bases and J gave up 1 base; unmatched junction bases: 2. Germline values: CDR1 SGHTA, CDR2 FQGNSA.

J is TRBJ1-2 and V is TRBV6-6, with D possibly matching TRBD1 (5 bases). The CDR3 has 12 residues. Germline V gene data show CDR1 as MNHNY and CDR2 as SVGAGI (reference sequence). Trimming removed 5 bases from V and 8 bases from J, with 12 bases in between. In DNA form, the CDR3 reads TGTGCCAGCAGTGCTGGGACTCACGGCTACACCTTC. Translating it yields CASSAGTHGYTF.

About this clone: The sample has other DNA sequences that encode this CDR3 too. The chain is built from TRBV7-3 and TRBJ2-5, with D perhaps TRBD2 (6 bases). Per germline, CDR1 SGHTA and CDR2 FQGTGA. The germline V and J ends were trimmed by 6 bases and 5 bases, with 16 bases remaining between them. The CDR3 loop spans 14 amino acids. This CDR3 is CASSLAGAGETQYF. The CDR3 coding sequence is TGTGCCAGCAGTTTAGCCGGGGCGGGGGAGACCCAGTACTTC. Combining the CDR3 with reference TRBV7-3 and TRBJ2-5 gives the whole variable domain GAGVSQTPSNKVTEKGKYVELRCDPISGHTALYWYRQSLGQGPEFLIYFQGTGAADDSGLPNDRFFAVRPEGSVSTLKIQRTERGDSAVYLCASSLAGAGETQYFGPGTRLLVL.

The J gene is TRBJ1-3, the V gene TRBV25-1; TRBD1 agrees at 7 bases. Germline V gene lookup returns CDR1 MGHDK and CDR2 SYGVNS. The CDR3 extends over 18 amino acids. The J segment lost 0 bases and the V segment lost 2 bases, leaving 10 bases of the junction unmatched. CDR3 residues: CASSELSTGKPSGNTIYF. The CDR3 coding sequence is TGTGCCAGCAGTGAACTGTCGACAGGGAAGCCCTCTGGAAACACCATATATTTT. Using reference TRBV25-1 and TRBJ1-3 for the parts outside the CDR3, the full variable domain is EADIYQTPRYLVIGTGKKITLECSQTMGHDKMYWYQQDPGMELHLIHYSYGVNSTEKGDLSSESTVSRIRTEHFPLTLESARPSHTSQYLCASSELSTGKPSGNTIYFGEGSWLTVV.

The V gene is TRBV7-2, the J gene TRBJ2-1; D is undetermined. The germline gives CDR1 SGHTA, CDR2 FQGNSA. Trimming took off 4 bases at V and 7 bases at J, with 5 bases between the two ends. The CDR3 length is 11 residues. This CDR3 reads CASSSGNEQFF. CDR3 bases: TGTGCCAGCAGCTCCGGGAATGAGCAGTTCTTC.

V and J are TRBV11-3 and TRBJ2-1; 8 bases fit TRBD2. CDR3 length equals 18 residues. J lost 7 bases, V lost 3 bases, and 17 bases had no gene match. The germline CDR1 and CDR2 sequences are SGHNT and YENEEA. CDR3 nucleotide sequence: TGTGCCAGCAGCTTGGTAGGAGTTAGCGGGATTTTTAGGAATGAGCAGTTCTTC. Translating it yields CASSLVGVSGIFRNEQFF.

The gene calls are TRBV5-4 and TRBJ1-5, with 7 bases fitting TRBD1. V dropped 0 bases and J dropped 6; count of bases not matched to a gene: 3. Germline loops: CDR1 SGHNT, CDR2 YYREEE (reference sequence). The CDR3 length is 14 residues. This CDR3 is CASSLEGGSQPQHF. CDR3 DNA sequence: TGTGCCAGCAGCTTGGAAGGGGGCAGTCAGCCCCAGCATTTT.

This sequence joins TRBV29-1 and TRBJ2-7, with D possibly matching TRBD2 (5 bases). The CDR3 runs 10 residues. The V gene lost 0 bases and the J gene lost 12 bases, with 9 bases spanning the gap. The germline gives CDR1 SQVTM, CDR2 ANQGSEA. The CDR3 DNA sequence: TGCAGCGTTGAAGAACGGGAACGGTACTTC. This sequence encodes CSVEERERYF.

The rearrangement uses TRBV27 and TRBJ2-7, with a tentative D call TRBD2 (5 bases). The CDR3 loop spans 13 amino acids. The germline V gene has CDR1 MNHEY and CDR2 SMNVEV (reference sequence). V lost 3 bases and J lost 7, with 13 bases in between. The DNA of the CDR3 is TGTGCCAGCAGTTTGTTCGCAGCGGCAGAGCAGTACTTC. Translating gives CASSLFAAAEQYF.

The chain carries TRBV6-1 and TRBJ1-1; no reliable D call. Trimming cost V 7 bases and J 4 bases, with 10 bases left between them. Per germline, CDR1 MNHNS and CDR2 SASEGT. The CDR3 is 12 amino acids. The CDR3 coding sequence is TGTGCCAGCACTACGGGGAGCACTGAAGCTTTCTTT. It encodes CASTTGSTEAFF.

The J gene is TRBJ2-3, the V gene TRBV27; TRBD2 agrees at 10 bases. Unmatched junction bases numbered 4, after V lost 2 bases and J lost 2 bases. Germline V gene data show CDR1 as MNHEY and CDR2 as SMNVEV (reference sequence). This CDR3 has 16 residues. The CDR3 DNA reads TGTGCCAGCAGTTTACGAGCGGGGGGGTTCACAGATACGCAGTATTTT. Translation: CASSLRAGGFTDTQYF.

In its sample, this clone was seen a few times. V usage is TRBV28 and J usage is TRBJ2-2; the match to TRBD2 covers 9 bases. The CDR3 covers 15 residues. V was pared by 4 bases and J by 3 bases, with 3 bases of the junction left unmatched. Germline CDR1 and CDR2: MDHEN and SYDVKM. CDR3 sequence (DNA): TGTGCCAGCAGTTCCGGGACTAGCCACACCGGGGAGCTGTTTTTT. The encoded protein is CASSSGTSHTGELFF.

J is TRBJ1-1 and V is TRBV2; TRBD1 is a possible D gene (5 bases). This CDR3 comprises 13 residues. Deletions cut 6 bases from V and 7 bases from J, with 15 bases between. CDR1 and CDR2 (germline): SNHLY, FYNNEI. The CDR3: CASSRDFRFEAFF. The CDR3 DNA reads TGTGCCAGCAGCCGGGACTTCAGATTTGAAGCTTTCTTT.

This sequence joins TRBV18 and TRBJ1-2, with TRBD1 matching over 8 bases. Germline V gene sequence: CDR1 KGHSH, CDR2 LQKENI. Unmatched junction bases numbered 7, after V lost 1 base and J lost 12 bases. This CDR3 has 13 amino acids. This CDR3 is CASSPLRTGLDTF. CDR3 DNA: TGTGCCAGCTCACCACTTCGGACAGGGCTCGACACCTTC.

The chain is built from TRBV2 and TRBJ1-2; 8 bases line up with TRBD1. V was clipped by 3 bases and J by 3 bases; unmatched bases: 9. CDR1 is SNHLY, CDR2 FYNNEI, per germline. The CDR3 length is 16 residues. The chain's CDR3 is CASSEFPTGVDYGYTF. In DNA form, the CDR3 reads TGTGCCAGCAGTGAGTTCCCGACAGGGGTTGACTATGGCTACACCTTC.

This clone was counted between two and nine times. Other DNA sequences of this sample code for an identical CDR3. CDR3 sequence reads: CASSPRQVNTEAFF. The CDR3 DNA follows: TGTGCCAGCAGCCCACGACAGGTGAACACTGAAGCTTTCTTT. The genes are TRBV11-2 and TRBJ1-1; TRBD1 might be the D (6 bases). V was shortened by 5 bases and J by 0 bases, with 10 bases between the two germline ends. Germline values: CDR1 SGHAT, CDR2 FQNNGV. The CDR3 has 14 residues.